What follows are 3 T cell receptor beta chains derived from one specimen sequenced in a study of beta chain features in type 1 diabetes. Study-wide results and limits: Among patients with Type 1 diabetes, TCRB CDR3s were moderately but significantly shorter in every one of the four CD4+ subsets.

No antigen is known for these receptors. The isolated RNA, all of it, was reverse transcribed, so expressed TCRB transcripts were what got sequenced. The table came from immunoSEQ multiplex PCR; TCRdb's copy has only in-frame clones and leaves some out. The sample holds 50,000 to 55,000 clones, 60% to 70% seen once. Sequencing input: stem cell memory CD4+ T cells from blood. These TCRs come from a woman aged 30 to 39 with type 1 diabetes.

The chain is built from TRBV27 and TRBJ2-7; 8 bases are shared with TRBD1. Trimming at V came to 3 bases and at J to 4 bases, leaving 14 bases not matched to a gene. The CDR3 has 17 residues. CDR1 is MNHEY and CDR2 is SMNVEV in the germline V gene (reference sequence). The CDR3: CASSFAGGANWIYEQYF. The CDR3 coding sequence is TGTGCCAGCAGTTTTGCAGGGGGCGCAAACTGGATTTACGAGCAGTACTTC.

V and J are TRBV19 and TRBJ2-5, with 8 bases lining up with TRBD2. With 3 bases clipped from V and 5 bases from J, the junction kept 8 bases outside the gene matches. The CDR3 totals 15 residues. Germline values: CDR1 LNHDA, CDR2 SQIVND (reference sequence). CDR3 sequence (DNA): TGTGCCAGTAGTATCGGAGCGGGAGTAAAGGAGACCCAGTACTTC. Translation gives CASSIGAGVKETQYF.

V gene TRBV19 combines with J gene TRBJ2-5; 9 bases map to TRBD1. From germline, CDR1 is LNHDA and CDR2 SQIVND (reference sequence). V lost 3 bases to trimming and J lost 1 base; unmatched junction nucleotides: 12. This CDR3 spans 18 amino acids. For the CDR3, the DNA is TGTGCCAGTAGTATTGTTTCTTGGGGACAGGGCCTCCAAGAGACCCAGTACTTC. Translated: CASSIVSWGQGLQETQYF.